Sample share makes the clone carrying this TCR beta chain medium-sized (0.01 to 0.1%). Its antigen is not known. TCRdb re-called the reads through MiXCR, storing one row per CDR3 protein. The sample lists about 13,000 distinct CDR3 sequences; approximately 17% were seen once. These data belong to a study of liver allograft versus peripheral blood T cells. Looking at the study overall: Comparisons were made between T cell receptor repertoires found in transplanted livers and those circulating in recipients' peripheral blood.

The V gene's germline CDR1 is SGHTA and CDR2 FQGNSA. Unmatched junction bases numbered 6, after V lost 1 base and J lost 5 bases. CDR3 length: 15 amino acids. Study-wide points: Repertoires of T cell receptors in liver allografts reportedly differed from peripheral blood repertoires.

The chain employs TRBV7-2 and TRBJ2-7, with 9 bases matching TRBD1. This TCR was sampled from a human patient who had a liver transplant. Part of the T cells may come from the graft donor. The CDR3: CASSLGGTGSHEQYF. In DNA, the CDR3 is TGTGCCAGCAGCTTAGGCGGGACAGGGAGCCACGAGCAGTACTTC.